This record looks at one T cell receptor beta chain sequence and its context. The antigen is undetermined. The repertoire was sequenced with immunoSEQ multiplex PCR; TCRdb's copy has only in-frame clones and lacks some. This table has roughly 70,000 clones, approximately 80% appearing once. These data come from a study of OX40 agonist ivuxolimab in advanced cancers. Overall study results and limits: Nonresponders, in some cases, also had low normalized T-cell clonal expansion. Clonal expansion was seen in CD4+ and CD8+ blood T cells by week 6 at 0.1 to 3.0 mg/kg.

The CDR3 length is 13 residues. V lost 4 bases, J lost 1 base, and 8 bases lay in between. Germline CDR1 and CDR2: SGHRS and YFSETQ. Source: CD4+ or CD8+ T cells sorted from blood, taken in a trial of the OX40 agonist ivuxolimab. This sequence originates from an adult with an advanced solid tumor such as melanoma, head and neck, liver or kidney cancer. The genes are TRBV5-1 and TRBJ1-1; D is unresolved. The CDR3 here is CASSSQTNTEAFF. The CDR3 coding sequence is TGCGCCAGCAGCAGTCAGACGAACACTGAAGCTTTCTTT.